The 14 T cell receptor beta chains below come from one sample, sequenced in a study of blood T cell repertoires in COVID-19. Profiling relied on immunoSEQ multiplex PCR, and the TCRdb table lists in-frame clones only, not all of them. The sample has roughly 130,000 clones, roughly nine tenths seen once. Sequences were obtained from peripheral blood. These receptor sequences come from a man in his 60s with COVID-19, enrolled during active disease.

V and J are TRBV5-1 and TRBJ2-3; TRBD1 is a possible D gene (5 bases). This CDR3 has 14 residues. Germline V lookup: CDR1 SGHRS, CDR2 YFSETQ. V lost 2 bases, J lost 6 bases, and 13 bases lay in between. The CDR3 region is CASSLKGVRDTQYF. As DNA, the CDR3 is TGCGCCAGCAGCTTAAAAGGGGTTCGGGATACGCAGTATTTT.

J is TRBJ1-1 and V is TRBV9, with D uncertain. Germline V gene data show CDR1 as SGDLS and CDR2 as YYNGEE. The V and J ends lost 2 bases and 2 bases respectively, with 16 bases between them. This CDR3 is built from 16 residues. The CDR3 DNA reads TGTGCCAGCAGCGTGATTCCCAGAGGAGACAACACTGAAGCTTTCTTT. Translating gives CASSVIPRGDNTEAFF.

The chain recombines TRBV3-1 (or the pseudogene TRBV3-2) with TRBJ2-7, with D hard to call. Germline CDR1 and CDR2: LGHDT and YNNKEL (reference sequence). The CDR3 covers 14 residues. With 3 bases removed from V and 2 bases from J, the gap between germline ends came to 11 bases. CDR3 protein: CASSHLTYTYEQYF. The CDR3 coding sequence is TGTGCCAGCAGCCATCTGACTTATACCTACGAGCAGTACTTC.

The J gene is TRBJ2-2, the V gene TRBV7-3, with D tentatively TRBD2 (5 bases). Germline CDR1 SGHTA, CDR2 FQGTGA. Trimming took 2 bases from V and 6 from J, leaving 7 bases between them. This CDR3 spans 13 amino acids. The CDR3 spells CASSLLASGELFF. The CDR3 nucleotides read TGTGCCAGCAGCTTACTAGCTTCCGGGGAGCTGTTTTTT. Together with reference TRBV7-3 and TRBJ2-2, the CDR3 gives the full variable domain: GAGVSQTPSNKVTEKGKYVELRCDPISGHTALYWYRQSLGQGPEFLIYFQGTGAADDSGLPNDRFFAVRPEGSVSTLKIQRTERGDSAVYLCASSLLASGELFFGEGSRLTVL.

The chain recombines TRBV9 with TRBJ2-3; 7 nucleotides line up with TRBD2. From germline, CDR1 is SGDLS and CDR2 YYNGEE. The CDR3 covers 15 residues. Trimming at V came to 3 bases and at J to 5 bases, leaving 9 bases not matched to a gene. The CDR3 sequence: CASSASGQPRDTQYF. The CDR3 DNA is TGTGCCAGCAGCGCTAGCGGCCAGCCAAGAGATACGCAGTATTTT.

The chain uses TRBV6-4 and TRBJ2-1; TRBD1 matches 9 bases. V lost 2 bases to trimming and J lost 3 bases; unmatched junction nucleotides: 5. The CDR3 consists of 16 residues. Germline CDR1 is MRHNA and CDR2 is SNTAGT. CDR3 coding DNA: TGTGCCAGCAGTGACCACAGGACAGGGGTCTACAATGAGCAGTTCTTC. Translation gives CASSDHRTGVYNEQFF.

CDR3 sequence: CASRPLLQNTEAFF. Here the CDR3 DNA reads TGTGCCAGCAGGCCTCTCTTACAGAACACTGAAGCTTTCTTT. The chain carries TRBV28 and TRBJ1-1; D is uncertain. V dropped 6 bases and J dropped 1 base, with 12 bases sitting between them. The CDR3 runs to 14 residues. CDR1 MDHEN and CDR2 SYDVKM come from the germline V gene.

CDR3 in DNA: TGCAGTGCTAGTCTTAGCGGGAAATCCTACGAGCAGTACTTC. Amino acids: CSASLSGKSYEQYF. V usage is TRBV20-1 and J usage is TRBJ2-7; the match to TRBD2 covers 8 bases. The germline V gene has CDR1 DFQATT and CDR2 SNEGSKA (reference sequence). Losses at the gene ends were 3 bases for V and 1 base for J; bases not matched to a gene: 5. There are 14 residues in the CDR3.

V usage is TRBV5-4 and J usage is TRBJ2-3; weak D call: TRBD1 (7 bases). The CDR3 length is 16 residues. Germline loops: CDR1 SGHNT, CDR2 YYREEE (reference sequence). V lost 5 bases to trimming and J lost 0 bases, with 16 bases between them. CDR3 in amino acids: CASSSAGGPSTDTQYF. Written as DNA, the CDR3 is TGTGCCAGCAGTTCCGCAGGGGGGCCTAGCACAGATACGCAGTATTTT.

V gene TRBV24-1 combines with J gene TRBJ1-5; D remains unclear. V dropped 3 bases and J dropped 7 bases, with 12 bases sitting between them. The CDR3 spans 14 residues. The germline V gene encodes CDR1 KGHDR and CDR2 SFDVKD. The CDR3 nucleotides are TGTGCCACCAGTGATCCGTCGGCGGAACAGCCCCAGCATTTT. Amino acids: CATSDPSAEQPQHF.

The gene calls are TRBV19 and TRBJ2-5, with 8 bases aligning to TRBD1. The trim removed 4 bases at V and 2 bases at J, leaving 9 bases unmatched. Germline V gives CDR1 LNHDA, CDR2 SQIVND (reference sequence). This CDR3 is built from 16 residues. CDR3 sequence (DNA): TGTGCCAGTAGTACCCCCTGGACAGGGACACAAGAGACCCAGTACTTC. Amino acids: CASSTPWTGTQETQYF.

The chain recombines TRBV7-2 with TRBJ2-5; D is possibly TRBD1 (6 bases). The CDR3 sequence is 14 residues long. V dropped 5 bases and J dropped 6 bases, with 16 bases sitting between them. Germline-derived CDR1 and CDR2 are SGHTA and FQGNSA. The CDR3 DNA reads as TGTGCCAGCAGCGTGGGACACCGCGCAAAGACCCAGTACTTC. Translated: CASSVGHRAKTQYF.

This clone was counted a single time. CDR3 in DNA: TGTGCCAGCAGTTCGTCCGGGACACTTAACACCGGGGAGCTGTTTTTT. Residues: CASSSSGTLNTGELFF. This rearrangement joins TRBV6-5 to TRBJ2-2; D possibly corresponds to TRBD1 (6 bases). The germline V gene has CDR1 MNHEY and CDR2 SVGAGI. The CDR3 spans 16 residues. V lost 4 bases to trimming and J lost 2 bases, with 14 bases between them.

The rearrangement joins TRBV9 to TRBJ2-1; 11 bases match TRBD2. The germline V gene encodes CDR1 SGDLS and CDR2 YYNGEE. There are 14 residues in the CDR3. Germline trimming cut 1 base from V and 7 bases from J; bases unmatched to any gene: 1. DNA for the CDR3: TGTGCCAGCAGCGTACTAGCGGGAGGTAATGAGCAGTTCTTC. Translating it yields CASSVLAGGNEQFF.